The rows below give T cell receptor beta chains drawn from one sample of a study of T cells in Graves' hyperthyroidism and ophthalmopathy. TCRdb ran MiXCR on the multiplex PCR reads and lists one entry per CDR3 protein. The data show nearly 600,000 distinct CDR3 sequences, with about 15% seen just once and about 5.8% held by the top ten. Sequencing was carried out using blood. The source is a woman between 25 and 40 years old with Graves' hyperthyroidism that later progressed to Graves' ophthalmopathy. Both conserved end residues are part of each CDR3. D genes are given only for firm matches. The size of a clone is reported for some rows only, either as once, few or many, or as a class for expanded clones.

clone_size | j_call | d_call | v_call | cdr3_nt | cdr3_aa
. | TRBJ1-2 | . | TRBV4-2 | TGTGCCAGCAGCCAAGAGGTTTTGGGGGCGTGGAGCGGCTACACCTTC | CASSQEVLGAWSGYTF
. | TRBJ2-5 | . | TRBV5-1 | TGCGCCAGCAGCTTGAGACAAATTCAAGAGACCCAGTACTTC | CASSLRQIQETQYF
few | TRBJ1-4 | . | TRBV30 | TGTGCCTGGAGTGTGATAGGGGCAAATGAAAAACTGTTTTTT | CAWSVIGANEKLFF
. | TRBJ2-2 | TRBD2 | TRBV11-3 | TGTGCCAGCCAGCCCACCCTTAACGGGGGGGGATGGAACACCGGGGAGCTGTTTTTT | CASQPTLNGGGWNTGELFF
many | TRBJ1-1 | TRBD1 | TRBV18 | TGTGCCAGCTCACCCCAGGGACAGCGAGATGAAGCTTTCTTT | CASSPQGQRDEAFF
many | TRBJ2-1 | . | TRBV30 | TGTGCCTGGAGCGCAGGCGATGAGCAGTTCTTC | CAWSAGDEQFF
few | TRBJ2-5 | TRBD2 | TRBV19 | TGTGCCAGTAGTATTGAGCTAGCGGGAGAGACCCAGTACTTC | CASSIELAGETQYF
few | TRBJ2-7 | TRBD2 | TRBV4-1 | TGCGCCAGCAGCCAAGATCGGGGAGGACTAGCAGCGTACGAGCAGTACTTC | CASSQDRGGLAAYEQYF
. | TRBJ2-3 | TRBD2 | TRBV28 | TGTGCCAGCAGCGGCTCTAGCGGAAGCAGTTTCGATACGCAGTATTTT | CASSGSSGSSFDTQYF
many | TRBJ2-7 | . | TRBV19 | TGTGCCAGTAGTATATTGGGGACGGGACCCTCCTACGAGCAGTACTTC | CASSILGTGPSYEQYF
many | TRBJ2-1 | . | TRBV5-1 | TGCGCCAGCAGCTCCGCCACTGATGAGCAGTTCTTC | CASSSATDEQFF
. | TRBJ2-2 | . | TRBV27 | TGTGCCAGCAGTTTATCAGGAGATACAGTGAACACCGGGGAGCTGTTTTTT | CASSLSGDTVNTGELFF
few | TRBJ1-5 | . | TRBV9 | TGTGCCAGCAGCGTAGGCCAAGCTGATCAGCCCCAGCATTTT | CASSVGQADQPQHF